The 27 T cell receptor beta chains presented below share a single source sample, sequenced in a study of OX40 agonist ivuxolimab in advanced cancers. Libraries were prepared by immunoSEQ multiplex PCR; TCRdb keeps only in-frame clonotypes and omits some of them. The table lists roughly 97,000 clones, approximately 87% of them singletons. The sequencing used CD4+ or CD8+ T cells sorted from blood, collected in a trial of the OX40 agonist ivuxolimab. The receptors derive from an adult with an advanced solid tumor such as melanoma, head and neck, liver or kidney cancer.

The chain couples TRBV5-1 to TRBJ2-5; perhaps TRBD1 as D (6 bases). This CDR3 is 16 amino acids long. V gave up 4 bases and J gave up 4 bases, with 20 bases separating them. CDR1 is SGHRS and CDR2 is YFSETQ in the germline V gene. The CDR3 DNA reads TGCGCCAGCAGCCAAAGCAACACAGGGTCTGGAGAGACCCAGTACTTC. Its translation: CASSQSNTGSGETQYF. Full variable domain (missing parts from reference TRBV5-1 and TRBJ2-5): KAGVTQTPRYLIKTRGQQVTLSCSPISGHRSVSWYQQTPGQGLQFLFEYFSETQRNKGNFPGRFSGRQFSNSRSEMNVSTLELGDSALYLCASSQSNTGSGETQYFGPGTRLLVL.

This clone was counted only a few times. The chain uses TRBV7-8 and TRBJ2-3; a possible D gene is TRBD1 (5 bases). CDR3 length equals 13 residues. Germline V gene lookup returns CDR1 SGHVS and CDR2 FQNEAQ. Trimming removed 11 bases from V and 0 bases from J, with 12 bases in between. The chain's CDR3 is CAGTGHSTDTQYF. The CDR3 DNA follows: TGTGCCGGAACAGGCCACAGCACAGATACGCAGTATTTT.

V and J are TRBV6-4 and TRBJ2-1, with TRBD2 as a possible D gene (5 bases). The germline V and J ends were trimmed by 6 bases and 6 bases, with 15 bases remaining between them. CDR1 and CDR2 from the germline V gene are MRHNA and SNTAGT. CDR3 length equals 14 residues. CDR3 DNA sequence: TGTGCCAGCAGCTCCGGGATCTACAGCAATGAGCAGTTCTTC. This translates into CASSSGIYSNEQFF.

In nucleotides, the CDR3 is TGTGCCAGCCTCAGACAGGGTATGAACACTGAAGCTTTCTTT. Amino acid sequence: CASLRQGMNTEAFF. V is TRBV6-1 and J is TRBJ1-1; 7 nucleotides match TRBD1. The CDR3 totals 14 residues. The J segment lost 0 bases and the V segment lost 8 bases, leaving 6 bases of the junction unmatched. The germline V gene encodes CDR1 MNHNS and CDR2 SASEGT.

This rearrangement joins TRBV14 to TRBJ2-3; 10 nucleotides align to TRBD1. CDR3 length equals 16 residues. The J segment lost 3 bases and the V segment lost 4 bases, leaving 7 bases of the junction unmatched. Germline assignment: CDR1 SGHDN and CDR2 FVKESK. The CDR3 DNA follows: TGTGCCAGCAGCCCCTGGACAGGGGGTAGGACAGATACGCAGTATTTT. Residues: CASSPWTGGRTDTQYF.

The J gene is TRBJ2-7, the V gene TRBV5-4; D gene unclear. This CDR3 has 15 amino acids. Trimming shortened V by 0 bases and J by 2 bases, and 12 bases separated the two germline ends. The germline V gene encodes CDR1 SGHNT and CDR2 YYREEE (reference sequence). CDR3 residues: CASSLGSAITYEQYF. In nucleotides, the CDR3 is TGTGCCAGCAGCTTGGGTTCAGCCATAACCTACGAGCAGTACTTC.

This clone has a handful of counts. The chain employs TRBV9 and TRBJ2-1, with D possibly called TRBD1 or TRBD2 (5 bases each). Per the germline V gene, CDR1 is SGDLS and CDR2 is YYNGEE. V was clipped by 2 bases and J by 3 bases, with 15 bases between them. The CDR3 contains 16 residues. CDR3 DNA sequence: TGTGCCAGCAGCGTGACCGGGACGCTTGACTACAATGAGCAGTTCTTC. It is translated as CASSVTGTLDYNEQFF.

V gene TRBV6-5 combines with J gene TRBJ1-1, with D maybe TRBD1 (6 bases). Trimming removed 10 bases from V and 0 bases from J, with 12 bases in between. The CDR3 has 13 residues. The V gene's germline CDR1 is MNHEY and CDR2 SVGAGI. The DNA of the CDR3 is TGTGCCACCCAAGGGGGGGTGAACACTGAAGCTTTCTTT. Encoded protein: CATQGGVNTEAFF.

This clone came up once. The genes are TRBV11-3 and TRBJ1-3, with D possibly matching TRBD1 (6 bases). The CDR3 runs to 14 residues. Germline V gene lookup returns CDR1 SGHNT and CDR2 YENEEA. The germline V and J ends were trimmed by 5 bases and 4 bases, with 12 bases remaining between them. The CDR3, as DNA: TGTGCCAGCAGCGTCAGGGGTTCGGGAAACACCATATATTTT. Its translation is CASSVRGSGNTIYF.

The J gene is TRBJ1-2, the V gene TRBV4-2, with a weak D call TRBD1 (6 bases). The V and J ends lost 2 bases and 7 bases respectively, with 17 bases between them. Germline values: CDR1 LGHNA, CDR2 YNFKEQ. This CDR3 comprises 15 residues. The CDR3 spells CASSQTPGTKLGYTF. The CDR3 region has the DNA TGTGCCAGCAGCCAAACCCCCGGGACAAAACTTGGCTACACCTTC.

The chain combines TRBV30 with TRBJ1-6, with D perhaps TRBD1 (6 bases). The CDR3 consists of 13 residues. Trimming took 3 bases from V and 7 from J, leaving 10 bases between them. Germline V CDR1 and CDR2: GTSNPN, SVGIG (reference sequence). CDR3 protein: CAWRLQGNSPLHF. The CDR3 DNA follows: TGTGCCTGGAGGCTACAGGGAAATTCACCCCTCCACTTT.

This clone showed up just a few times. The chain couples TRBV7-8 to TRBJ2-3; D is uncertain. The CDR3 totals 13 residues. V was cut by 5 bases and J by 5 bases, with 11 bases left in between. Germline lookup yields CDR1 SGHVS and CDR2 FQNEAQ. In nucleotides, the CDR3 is TGTGCCAGCAGCCCACCTAGGCTAGATACGCAGTATTTT. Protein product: CASSPPRLDTQYF.

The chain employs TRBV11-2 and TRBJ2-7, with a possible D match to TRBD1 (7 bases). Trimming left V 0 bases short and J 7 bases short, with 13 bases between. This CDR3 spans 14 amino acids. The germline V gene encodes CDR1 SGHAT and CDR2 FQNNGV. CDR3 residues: CASSLDQGGWEQYF. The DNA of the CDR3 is TGTGCCAGCAGCTTAGATCAGGGGGGTTGGGAGCAGTACTTC.

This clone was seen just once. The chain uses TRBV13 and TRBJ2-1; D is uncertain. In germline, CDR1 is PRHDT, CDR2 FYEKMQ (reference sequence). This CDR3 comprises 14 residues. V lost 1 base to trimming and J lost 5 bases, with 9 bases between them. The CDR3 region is CASSLVGKHNEQFF. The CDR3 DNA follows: TGTGCCAGCAGCTTAGTCGGTAAGCACAATGAGCAGTTCTTC.

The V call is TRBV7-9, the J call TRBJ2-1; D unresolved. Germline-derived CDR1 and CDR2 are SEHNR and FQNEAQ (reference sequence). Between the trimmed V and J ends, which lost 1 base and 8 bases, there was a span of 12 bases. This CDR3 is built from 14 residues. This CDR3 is CASSLGAGLYEQFF. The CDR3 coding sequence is TGTGCCAGCAGCTTAGGGGCCGGGTTGTATGAGCAGTTCTTC.

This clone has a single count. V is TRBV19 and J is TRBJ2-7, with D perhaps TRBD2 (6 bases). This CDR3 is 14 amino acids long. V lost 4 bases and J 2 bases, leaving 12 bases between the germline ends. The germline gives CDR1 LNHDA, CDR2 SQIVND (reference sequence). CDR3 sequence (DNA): TGTGCCAGTAGTACGGGAGTTAGAACCTACGAGCAGTACTTC. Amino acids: CASSTGVRTYEQYF.

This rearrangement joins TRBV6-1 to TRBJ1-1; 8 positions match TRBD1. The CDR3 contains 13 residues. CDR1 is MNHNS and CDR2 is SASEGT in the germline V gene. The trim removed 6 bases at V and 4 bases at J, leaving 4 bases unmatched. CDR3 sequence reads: CASRGQGFTEAFF. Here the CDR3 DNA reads TGTGCCAGCAGAGGACAGGGTTTCACTGAAGCTTTCTTT.

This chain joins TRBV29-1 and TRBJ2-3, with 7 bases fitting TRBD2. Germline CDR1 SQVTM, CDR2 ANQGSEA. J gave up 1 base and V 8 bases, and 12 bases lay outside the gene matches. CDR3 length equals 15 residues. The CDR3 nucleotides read TGCAGCCCAACCGGACCTGGGGGGGGCACAGATACGCAGTATTTT. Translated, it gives CSPTGPGGGTDTQYF.

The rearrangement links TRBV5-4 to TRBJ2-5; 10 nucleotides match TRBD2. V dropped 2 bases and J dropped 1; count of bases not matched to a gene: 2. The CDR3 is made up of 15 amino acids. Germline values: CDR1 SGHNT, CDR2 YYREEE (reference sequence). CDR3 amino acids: CASSLSGRAQETQYF. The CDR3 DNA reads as TGTGCCAGCAGCTTAAGCGGGAGGGCCCAAGAGACCCAGTACTTC.

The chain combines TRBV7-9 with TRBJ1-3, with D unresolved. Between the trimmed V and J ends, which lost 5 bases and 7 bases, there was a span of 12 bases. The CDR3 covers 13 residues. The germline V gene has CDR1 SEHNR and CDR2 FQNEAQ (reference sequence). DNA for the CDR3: TGTGCCAGCAGCCCCCGGAGTGGGAACACCATATATTTT. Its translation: CASSPRSGNTIYF.

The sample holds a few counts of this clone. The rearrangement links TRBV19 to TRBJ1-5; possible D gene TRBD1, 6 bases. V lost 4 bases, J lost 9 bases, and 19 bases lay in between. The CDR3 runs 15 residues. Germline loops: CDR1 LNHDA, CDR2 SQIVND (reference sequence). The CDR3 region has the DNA TGTGCCAGTAGTAGGTCCCGGACAGATTCGCGGCCCCAGCATTTT. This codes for CASSRSRTDSRPQHF.

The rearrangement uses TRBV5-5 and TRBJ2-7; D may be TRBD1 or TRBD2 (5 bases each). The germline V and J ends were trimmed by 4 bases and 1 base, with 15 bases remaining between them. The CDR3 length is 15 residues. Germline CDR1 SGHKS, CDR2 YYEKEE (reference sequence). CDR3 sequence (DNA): TGTGCCAGCAGCCCGGCCCTTTGGGGGTCCTACGAGCAGTACTTC. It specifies CASSPALWGSYEQYF.

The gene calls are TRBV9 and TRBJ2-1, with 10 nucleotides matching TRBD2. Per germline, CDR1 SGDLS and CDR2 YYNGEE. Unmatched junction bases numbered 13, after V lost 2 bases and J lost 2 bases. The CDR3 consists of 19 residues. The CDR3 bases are TGTGCCAGCAGCGTTTACAGCGGGGGGGTCCGCAATCCCTACAATGAGCAGTTCTTC. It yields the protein CASSVYSGGVRNPYNEQFF.

In nucleotides, the CDR3 is TGTGCCAGCAGCATGAGGGAAGGTGAGCAGTTCTTC. Its translation is CASSMREGEQFF. The chain recombines TRBV7-3 with TRBJ2-1, with D possibly being TRBD2 (5 bases). The V end was cut by 5 bases, the J end by 9 bases, with 11 bases between. In germline, CDR1 is SGHTA, CDR2 FQGTGA. There are 12 residues in the CDR3. The whole variable domain, remainder taken from reference TRBV7-3 and TRBJ2-1, is GAGVSQTPSNKVTEKGKYVELRCDPISGHTALYWYRQSLGQGPEFLIYFQGTGAADDSGLPNDRFFAVRPEGSVSTLKIQRTERGDSAVYLCASSMREGEQFFGPGTRLTVL.

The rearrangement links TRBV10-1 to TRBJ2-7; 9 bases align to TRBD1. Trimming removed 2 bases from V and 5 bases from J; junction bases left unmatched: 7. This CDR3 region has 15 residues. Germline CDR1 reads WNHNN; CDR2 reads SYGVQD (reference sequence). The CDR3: CASSEEGQGGDEQYF. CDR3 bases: TGCGCCAGCAGTGAGGAGGGACAGGGAGGCGACGAGCAGTACTTC.

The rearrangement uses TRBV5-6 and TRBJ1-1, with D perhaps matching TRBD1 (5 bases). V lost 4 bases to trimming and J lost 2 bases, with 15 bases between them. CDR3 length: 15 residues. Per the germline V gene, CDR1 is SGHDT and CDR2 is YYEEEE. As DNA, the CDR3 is TGTGCCAGCAGCAAGTTAATGACAGTTAACACTGAAGCTTTCTTT. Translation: CASSKLMTVNTEAFF.

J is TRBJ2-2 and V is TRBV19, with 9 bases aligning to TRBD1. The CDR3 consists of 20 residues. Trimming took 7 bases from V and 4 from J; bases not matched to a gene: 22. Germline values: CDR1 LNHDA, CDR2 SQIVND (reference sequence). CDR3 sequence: CASIPRATGQGRTPTGELFF. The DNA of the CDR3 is TGTGCCAGTATTCCCCGGGCCACGGGACAGGGAAGAACCCCCACCGGGGAGCTGTTTTTT.